This TCR beta chain was sequenced for a study of blood T cells in healthy people across ages. Primers used in a second PCR of about 6 to 11 cycles were a sample-barcoded 5' primer and a J-beta primer mix. TCRdb redid the calling of the 5' RACE reads with MiXCR, one entry per CDR3 protein. This table has approximately 400,000 distinct CDR3 sequences, approximately 52% appearing once. The V end lost 1 base, the J end lost 1 base, and 8 bases lay between the germline ends. This CDR3 is built from 15 residues. The sequenced sample was blood. This TCR was recovered from a man in his fifties or sixties in good health. The chain combines TRBV12-3 or TRBV12-4 with TRBJ2-1, with D possibly called TRBD1 or TRBD2 (5 bases each). This chain's CDR3 is CASSLGDGSYNEQFF. The CDR3 region has the DNA TGTGCCAGCAGTTTAGGGGACGGATCCTACAATGAGCAGTTCTTC.